This is a list of T cell receptor beta chains from one sample in a study of response to subunit inactivated influenza vaccine. MiXCR was run by TCRdb on the RT-PCR reads, yielding one entry per CDR3 protein. The data contain around 190,000 distinct CDR3 sequences, around 9.2% of them singletons. Sequencing was performed on non-naive T cells sorted from PBMCs, taken on the day of vaccination. The receptors originated from a man in his fifties who received an inactivated influenza vaccine. The conserved cysteine and the conserved F or W are not part of the CDR3 here.

J gene	V gene	CDR3 protein
TRBJ2-3	TRBV20-1	SANPNDRTSGSTDTQY
TRBJ2-7	TRBV15	ATRNPGQGSSYEQY
TRBJ2-3	TRBV20-1	SARDRVGSGSREDTQY
TRBJ2-2	TRBV3-1	ASSHARDRYTGELF
TRBJ2-3	TRBV11-2	ASSLGPKTDTQY
TRBJ2-7	TRBV20-1	SANLGRRGTPGSYEQY
TRBJ1-5	TRBV10-3	AISEGDRGSQPQH
TRBJ2-5	TRBV24-1	ATSDSEGGLETQY
TRBJ1-1	TRBV20-1	SAREGAYTEAF
TRBJ1-5	TRBV20-1	SARALLTGLDQPQH
TRBJ2-6	TRBV5-1	ASSLEQSGANVLT
TRBJ2-2	TRBV12-3/TRBV12-4	ASSWDSSRGELF
TRBJ2-5	TRBV19	ASSAFGSPKETQY
TRBJ2-3	TRBV9	ASSNGLAEAYRTDTQY
TRBJ2-1	TRBV5-4	ASSPRGLAGDEQF
TRBJ1-1	TRBV20-1	SGTDSPTGEAF
TRBJ2-2	TRBV7-9	ASSLAPHWSNTGELF
TRBJ1-5	TRBV28	ASRPRPINQPQH
TRBJ1-1	TRBV29-1	SVARRLNTEAF
TRBJ2-1	TRBV4-3	ASSQRSGQGFEYEQF